The source of this T cell receptor (beta chain) is a study of blood T cell repertoires in COVID-19. The wider study: Acute and convalescent COVID-19 specimens originated in the United States, Italy and Spain.

Original processing notes: Estimated nucleated cell counts came from reference gene primer amplification. TCRdb's copy holds only in-frame clones and misses some; the assay was immunoSEQ multiplex PCR. V and J calls and clone size are given by that table; D and trimming were obtained from the DNA. The sample lists approximately 120,000 clones, approximately 82% seen once, with approximately 7.9% in the top ten. The CDR3 totals 14 residues. V shed 3 bases and J 7 bases; nucleotides not matched to a gene: 4. The germline V gene has CDR1 KGHDR and CDR2 SFDVKD. This receptor was obtained from a woman over 75 with active or convalescent COVID-19. Sample: peripheral blood. The rearrangement uses TRBV24-1 and TRBJ2-1, with 8 nucleotides matching TRBD2. CDR3 region: CATSDPGLVNEQFF. CDR3 sequence (DNA): TGTGCCACCAGTGATCCGGGACTAGTAAATGAGCAGTTCTTC.